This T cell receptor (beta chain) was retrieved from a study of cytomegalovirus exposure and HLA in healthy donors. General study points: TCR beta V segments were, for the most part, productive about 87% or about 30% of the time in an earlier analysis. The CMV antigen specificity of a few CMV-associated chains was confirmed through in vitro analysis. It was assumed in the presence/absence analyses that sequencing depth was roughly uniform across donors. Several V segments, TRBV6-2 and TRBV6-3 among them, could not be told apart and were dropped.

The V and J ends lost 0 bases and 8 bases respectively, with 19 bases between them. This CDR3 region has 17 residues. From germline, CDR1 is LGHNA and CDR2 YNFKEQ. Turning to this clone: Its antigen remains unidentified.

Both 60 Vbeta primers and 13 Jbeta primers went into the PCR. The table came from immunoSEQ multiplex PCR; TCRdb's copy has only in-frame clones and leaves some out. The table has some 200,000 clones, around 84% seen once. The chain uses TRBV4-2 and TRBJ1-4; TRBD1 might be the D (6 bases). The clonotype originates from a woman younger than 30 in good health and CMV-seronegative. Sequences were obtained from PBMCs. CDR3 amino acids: CASSQDSVGGAGEKLFF. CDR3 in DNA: TGTGCCAGCAGCCAAGATTCGGTTGGGGGGGCGGGGGAAAAACTGTTTTTT.